These 22 T cell receptor beta chains were sequenced from one sample in a study of cytomegalovirus exposure and HLA in healthy donors. Primers included in the PCR were 60 Vbeta and 13 Jbeta primers. Some clones are missing from TCRdb's copy, which holds only in-frame ones; the method was immunoSEQ multiplex PCR. The top ten hold about 4% of the sample, which has around 200,000 clones, 77% seen once. Sequencing was performed on PBMCs. Receptors originate from a woman between 55 and 75 years old in good health and CMV-seropositive.

The V gene is TRBV11-2, the J gene TRBJ1-4; a possible D gene is TRBD1 (5 bases). This CDR3 has 14 amino acids. V was shortened by 6 bases and J by 8 bases, with 16 bases between the two germline ends. Germline-derived CDR1 and CDR2 are SGHAT and FQNNGV. The CDR3 coding sequence is TGTGCCAGCAGGCGGGGCCCCAGGGAGGAAAAACTGTTTTTT. It specifies CASRRGPREEKLFF.

This clone was detected only a few times. The gene calls are TRBV4-2 and TRBJ2-5; 11 positions agree with TRBD1. The ends lost 1 base at V and 5 bases at J; junction bases unmatched: 12. CDR3 size: 18 residues. Germline V CDR1 and CDR2: LGHNA, YNFKEQ. CDR3 nucleotide sequence: TGTGCCAGCAGCCAAGGCCTCCGACAGGACAGGGGGCTGGAGACCCAGTACTTC. The encoded protein is CASSQGLRQDRGLETQYF.

The chain has TRBV28 and TRBJ2-1; perhaps TRBD1 as D (6 bases). The CDR3 totals 16 residues. Trimming removed 4 bases at V and 1 base at J, with 14 bases between. The V gene's germline CDR1 is MDHEN and CDR2 SYDVKM. The CDR3 spells CASSSPRGPSYNEQFF. DNA for the CDR3: TGTGCCAGCAGTTCCCCCAGGGGCCCTTCCTACAATGAGCAGTTCTTC.

This clone was found a few times. The rearrangement links TRBV2 to TRBJ2-2; no definite D call. This CDR3 comprises 13 residues. Germline values: CDR1 SNHLY, CDR2 FYNNEI. The ends were cut back, 8 bases at V and 4 bases at J, with 11 bases in the middle. The CDR3 sequence: CASGAGITGELFF. CDR3 sequence (DNA): TGTGCCAGCGGAGCCGGAATCACCGGGGAGCTGTTTTTT.

Comment on this clone: A junction boundary mismatches the germline segment, possibly from a read error. The rearrangement uses TRBV7-9 and TRBJ2-7; 7 positions match TRBD1. The CDR3 runs to 14 residues. Germline lookup yields CDR1 SEHNR and CDR2 FQNEAQ (reference sequence). CDR3 sequence: CASSFTGATYEQCF. The CDR3 nucleotides are TGTGCCAGCAGCTTCACAGGGGCTACCTACGAGCAGTGCTTC.

The chain recombines TRBV23-1 with TRBJ2-3; D possibly corresponds to TRBD1 (6 bases). TRBV23-1 is an open reading frame whose function is uncertain. CDR3 size: 17 residues. V lost 1 base to trimming and J lost 1 base, with 15 bases between them. The CDR3 region has the DNA TGCGCCAGCAGTCAATTTTGGAGGACAGCGTGCACAGATACGCAGTATTTT. It specifies CASSQFWRTACTDTQYF.

Comment on this clone: This sample includes further DNA sequences coding for the same CDR3. This chain uses TRBV5-1 with TRBJ2-7; D unclear. The CDR3 runs to 14 residues. V was trimmed by 0 bases and J by 2 bases, leaving 9 bases between them. Germline V gives CDR1 SGHRS, CDR2 YFSETQ. The CDR3 spells CASSLAQSAYEQYF. The CDR3, as DNA: TGCGCCAGCAGCTTGGCACAGTCCGCCTACGAGCAGTACTTC.

Regarding this clone: Other DNA variants within this sample encode the same CDR3. V is TRBV21-1 and J is TRBJ2-7; TRBD1 is taken as the D call from the table, unchecked against the DNA. TRBV21-1 is given as a pseudogene. The CDR3 covers 14 residues. CDR3 region: CASSTLRQAEEQYF. The CDR3 coding sequence is TGTGCCAGCAGCACACTTCGACAGGCTGAGGAGCAGTACTTC.

The chain joins TRBV2 to TRBJ2-7, with D perhaps matching TRBD1 (5 bases). The CDR3 sequence is 14 residues long. Germline CDR1 is SNHLY and CDR2 is FYNNEI. Trimming shortened V by 0 bases and J by 3 bases, and 9 bases separated the two germline ends. The CDR3 here is CASSEADSFYEQYF. As DNA, the CDR3 is TGTGCCAGCAGTGAAGCAGACAGTTTCTACGAGCAGTACTTC.

The chain employs TRBV5-6 and TRBJ2-1; TRBD1 agrees at 12 bases. With 3 bases clipped from V and 13 bases from J, the junction kept 5 bases outside the gene matches. The CDR3 runs 13 residues. The germline V gene has CDR1 SGHDT and CDR2 YYEEEE. As DNA, the CDR3 is TGTGCCAGCAGCTCCGGGACAGGGGGCCTCCAGTTCTTC. Its translation is CASSSGTGGLQFF.

V gene TRBV5-1 combines with J gene TRBJ2-5; 7 bases agree with TRBD1. TRBJ2-7 explains the end of the DNA better; the J call may be wrong. The germline V gene has CDR1 SGHRS and CDR2 YFSETQ. The CDR3 covers 15 residues. In nucleotides, the CDR3 is TGCGCCAGCAGCGCCGGGACAGCTGCCTCCTACGAGCAGTACTTC. This codes for CASSAGTAASYEQYF.

V and J are TRBV5-5 and TRBJ2-3; 10 bases map to TRBD2. The CDR3 sequence is 16 residues long. Germline lookup yields CDR1 SGHKS and CDR2 YYEKEE (reference sequence). The J segment lost 4 bases and the V segment lost 0 bases, leaving 5 bases of the junction unmatched. This chain's CDR3 is CASSLAPSGSSDTQYF. CDR3 DNA sequence: TGTGCCAGCAGCTTGGCCCCTAGCGGGAGTTCAGATACGCAGTATTTT.

The CDR3 DNA sequence: TGTGCCAGCAGTGAAGCTCTAGGACAGGACTACAATGAGCAGTTCTTC. Translation: CASSEALGQDYNEQFF. The V and J genes are TRBV6-1 and TRBJ2-1; 7 positions match TRBD1. The CDR3 is 16 residues long. V lost 0 bases to trimming and J lost 3 bases; unmatched junction nucleotides: 5. The V gene's germline CDR1 is MNHNS and CDR2 SASEGT.

This clone was counted a single time. V gene TRBV11-2 combines with J gene TRBJ2-3, with 8 bases that match TRBD2. The CDR3 is 17 amino acids. J lost 2 bases, V lost 5 bases, and 12 bases had no gene match. The germline V gene encodes CDR1 SGHAT and CDR2 FQNNGV. CDR3 DNA: TGTGCCAGCAGCCCCCGCGGGACTAGTTTTTTCACAGATACGCAGTATTTT. Protein sequence: CASSPRGTSFFTDTQYF.

The chain combines TRBV6-5 with TRBJ2-7; D is possibly TRBD1 (6 bases). CDR3 size: 13 residues. Trimming left V 5 bases short and J 2 bases short, with 10 bases between. Germline CDR1 MNHEY, CDR2 SVGAGI. The CDR3 spells CASSQTGTYEQYF. In DNA form, the CDR3 reads TGTGCCAGCAGTCAGACAGGAACCTACGAGCAGTACTTC.

The chain couples TRBV19 to TRBJ2-1; D gene uncertain. CDR3 length: 13 residues. In germline, CDR1 is LNHDA, CDR2 SQIVND (reference sequence). The V end lost 4 bases, the J end lost 3 bases, and 7 bases lay between the germline ends. This CDR3 reads CASSTLNYNEQFF. Here the CDR3 DNA reads TGTGCCAGTAGTACACTAAACTACAATGAGCAGTTCTTC.

This chain uses TRBV10-3 with TRBJ2-3, with D perhaps TRBD2 (6 bases). V dropped 6 bases and J dropped 1 base, with 8 bases sitting between them. CDR3 size: 13 residues. Germline CDR1 reads ENHRY; CDR2 reads SYGVKD. CDR3 loop: CAISSGGTDTQYF. For the CDR3, the DNA is TGTGCCATCAGCTCGGGGGGCACAGATACGCAGTATTTT.

V is TRBV29-1 and J is TRBJ1-2, with 11 bases lining up with TRBD1. V shed 7 bases, J shed 8 bases, and the junction held 15 bases outside the gene matches. In germline, CDR1 is SQVTM, CDR2 ANQGSEA. This CDR3 region has 15 residues. The CDR3 bases are TGCAGCGCATCAACCCGGGACAGGGGGACGGGGGGCTACACCTTC. Protein sequence: CSASTRDRGTGGYTF.

V usage is TRBV19 and J usage is TRBJ1-2; D not resolved. The germline V gene encodes CDR1 LNHDA and CDR2 SQIVND (reference sequence). The V gene lost 6 bases and the J gene lost 5 bases, with 19 bases spanning the gap. CDR3 length: 15 residues. The CDR3 is CASRPPGRVAYGYTF. The CDR3, as DNA: TGTGCCAGTAGACCCCCCGGGAGGGTTGCATATGGCTACACCTTC.

This chain joins TRBV28 and TRBJ1-3; no clear D gene. Trimming pared 5 bases from V and 7 bases from J, leaving 9 bases between. The CDR3 length is 12 residues. Germline V gene lookup returns CDR1 MDHEN and CDR2 SYDVKM. The CDR3 protein is CASSGLGNTIYF. CDR3 DNA: TGTGCCAGCAGTGGTCTCGGGAACACCATATATTTT.

V gene TRBV4-1 combines with J gene TRBJ2-3; D is possibly TRBD2 (6 bases). Germline V gene data show CDR1 as MGHRA and CDR2 as YSYEKL. This CDR3 has 14 residues. Trimming pared 8 bases from V and 2 bases from J, leaving 14 bases between. CDR3 loop: CASALGTVTDTQYF. The CDR3 DNA is TGCGCCAGCGCACTAGGGACTGTCACAGATACGCAGTATTTT.

The chain employs TRBV5-1 and TRBJ1-2; D is perhaps TRBD1 (6 bases). The V gene's germline CDR1 is SGHRS and CDR2 YFSETQ. V was clipped by 0 bases and J by 4 bases, with 7 bases between them. The CDR3 is made up of 13 amino acids. The DNA for the CDR3 is TGCGCCAGCAGCTTGGAGGGGGTCTATGGCTACACCTTC. As protein: CASSLEGVYGYTF.